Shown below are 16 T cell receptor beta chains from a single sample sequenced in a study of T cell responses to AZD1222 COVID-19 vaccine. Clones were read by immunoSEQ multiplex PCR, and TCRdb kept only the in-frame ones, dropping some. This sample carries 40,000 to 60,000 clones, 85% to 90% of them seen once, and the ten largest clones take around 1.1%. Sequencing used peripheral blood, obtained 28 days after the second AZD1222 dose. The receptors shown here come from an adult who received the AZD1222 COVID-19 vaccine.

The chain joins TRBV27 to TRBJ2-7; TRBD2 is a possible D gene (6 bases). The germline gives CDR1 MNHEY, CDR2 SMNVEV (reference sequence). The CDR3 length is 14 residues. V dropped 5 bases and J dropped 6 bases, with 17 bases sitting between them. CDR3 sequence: CASSGIGGVSEQYF. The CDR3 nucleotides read TGTGCCAGCAGTGGGATCGGAGGGGTTAGCGAGCAGTACTTC.

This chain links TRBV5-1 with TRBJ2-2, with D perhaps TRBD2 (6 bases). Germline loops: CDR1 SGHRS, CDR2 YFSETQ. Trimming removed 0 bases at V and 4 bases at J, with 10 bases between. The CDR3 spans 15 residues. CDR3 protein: CASSLVLASTGELFF. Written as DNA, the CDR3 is TGCGCCAGCAGCTTGGTGCTAGCGAGCACCGGGGAGCTGTTTTTT.

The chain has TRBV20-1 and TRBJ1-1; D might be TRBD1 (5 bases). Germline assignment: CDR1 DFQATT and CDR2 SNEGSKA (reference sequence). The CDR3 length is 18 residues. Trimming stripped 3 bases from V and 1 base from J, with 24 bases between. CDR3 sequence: CSASHRNRGVGWNTEAFF. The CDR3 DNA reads TGCAGTGCTAGTCATCGCAATAGAGGGGTGGGATGGAACACTGAAGCTTTCTTT.

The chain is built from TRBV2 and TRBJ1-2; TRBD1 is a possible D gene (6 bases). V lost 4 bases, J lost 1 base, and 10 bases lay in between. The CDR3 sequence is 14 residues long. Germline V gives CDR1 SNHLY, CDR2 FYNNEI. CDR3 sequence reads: CASSVGGFNYGYTF. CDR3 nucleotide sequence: TGTGCCAGCAGTGTAGGGGGATTTAACTATGGCTACACCTTC.

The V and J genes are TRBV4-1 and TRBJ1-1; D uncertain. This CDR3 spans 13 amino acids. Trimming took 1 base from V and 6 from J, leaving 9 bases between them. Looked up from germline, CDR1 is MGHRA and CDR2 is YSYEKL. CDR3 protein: CASSQGTAAEAFF. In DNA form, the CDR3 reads TGCGCCAGCAGCCAAGGGACCGCGGCTGAAGCTTTCTTT.

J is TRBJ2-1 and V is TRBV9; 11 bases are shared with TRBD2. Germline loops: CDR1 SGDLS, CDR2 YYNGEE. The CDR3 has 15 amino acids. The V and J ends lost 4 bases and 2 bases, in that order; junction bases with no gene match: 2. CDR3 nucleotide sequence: TGTGCCAGCAGCACACTAGCGGGAGCCTACAATGAGCAGTTCTTC. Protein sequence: CASSTLAGAYNEQFF.

CDR3 loop: CATSDLTRGHSPLHF. The CDR3, as DNA: TGTGCCACCAGTGATTTGACCAGGGGGCATTCACCCCTCCACTTT. The V gene is TRBV24-1, the J gene TRBJ1-6; 8 bases agree with TRBD1. The V segment lost 0 bases and the J segment 8 bases; nucleotides outside the gene matches: 2. The germline V gene has CDR1 KGHDR and CDR2 SFDVKD. This CDR3 is 15 amino acids long.

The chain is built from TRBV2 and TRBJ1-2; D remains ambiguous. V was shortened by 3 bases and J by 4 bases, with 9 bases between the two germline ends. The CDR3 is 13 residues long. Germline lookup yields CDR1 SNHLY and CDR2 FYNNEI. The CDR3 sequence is CASSDSEFYGYTF. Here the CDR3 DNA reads TGTGCCAGCAGTGACTCAGAATTCTATGGCTACACCTTC. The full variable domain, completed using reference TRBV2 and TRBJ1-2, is EPEVTQTPSHQVTQMGQEVILRCVPISNHLYFYWYRQILGQKVEFLVSFYNNEISEKSEIFDDQFSVERPDGSNFTLKIRSTKLEDSAMYFCASSDSEFYGYTFGSGTRLTVV.

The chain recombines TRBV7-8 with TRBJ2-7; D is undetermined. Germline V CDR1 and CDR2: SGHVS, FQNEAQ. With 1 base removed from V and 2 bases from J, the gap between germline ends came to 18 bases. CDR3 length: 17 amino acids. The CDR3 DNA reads TGTGCCAGCAGCTTAGACCCGTTACCGACACCCACCTACGAGCAGTACTTC. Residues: CASSLDPLPTPTYEQYF.

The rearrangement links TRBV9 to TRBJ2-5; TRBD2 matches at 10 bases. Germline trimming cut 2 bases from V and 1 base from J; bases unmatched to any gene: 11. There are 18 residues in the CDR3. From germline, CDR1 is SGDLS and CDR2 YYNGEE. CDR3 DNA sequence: TGTGCCAGCAGCGTGGCTAGCGGGAGCCTCGGGCCCCAAGAGACCCAGTACTTC. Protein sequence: CASSVASGSLGPQETQYF.

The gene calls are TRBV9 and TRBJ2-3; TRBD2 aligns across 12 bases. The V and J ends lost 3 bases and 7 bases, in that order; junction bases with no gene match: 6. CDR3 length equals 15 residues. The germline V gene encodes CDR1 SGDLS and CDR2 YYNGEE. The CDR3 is CASSALAGGGYTQYF. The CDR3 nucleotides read TGTGCCAGCAGCGCACTAGCGGGAGGCGGGTATACGCAGTATTTT.

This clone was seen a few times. The CDR3 region is CASRRGLNSYEQYF. CDR3 in DNA: TGTGCCAGCAGAAGGGGCCTGAACTCCTACGAGCAGTACTTC. The chain employs TRBV28 and TRBJ2-7; possibly TRBD1 for D (5 bases). This CDR3 contains 14 residues. Per germline, CDR1 MDHEN and CDR2 SYDVKM. V lost 6 bases, J lost 0 bases, and 12 bases lay in between.

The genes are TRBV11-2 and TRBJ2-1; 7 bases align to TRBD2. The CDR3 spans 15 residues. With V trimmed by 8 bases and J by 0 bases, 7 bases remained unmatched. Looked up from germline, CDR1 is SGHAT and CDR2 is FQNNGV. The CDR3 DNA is TGTGCCAGCGGGCTGGGGGGGAGCTCCTACAATGAGCAGTTCTTC. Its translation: CASGLGGSSYNEQFF. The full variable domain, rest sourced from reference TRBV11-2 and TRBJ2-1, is EAGVAQSPRYKIIEKRQSVAFWCNPISGHATLYWYQQILGQGPKLLIQFQNNGVVDDSQLPKDRFSAERLKGVDSTLKIQPAKLEDSAVYLCASGLGGSSYNEQFFGPGTRLTVL.

The CDR3 is CAIAHSRNTEAFF. The CDR3, as DNA: TGTGCCATCGCACATAGCCGGAACACTGAAGCTTTCTTT. The genes are TRBV3-1 (or the pseudogene TRBV3-2) and TRBJ1-1; D gene unclear. In germline, CDR1 is LGHDT, CDR2 YNNKEL (reference sequence). Trimming shortened V by 10 bases and J by 1 base, and 13 bases separated the two germline ends. This CDR3 region has 13 residues.

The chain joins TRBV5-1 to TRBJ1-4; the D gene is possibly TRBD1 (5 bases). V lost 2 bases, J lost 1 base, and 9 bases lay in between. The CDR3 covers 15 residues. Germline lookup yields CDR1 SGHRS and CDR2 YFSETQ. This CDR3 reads CASSFTGETNEKLFF. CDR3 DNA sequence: TGCGCCAGCAGCTTTACAGGAGAAACTAATGAAAAACTGTTTTTT.

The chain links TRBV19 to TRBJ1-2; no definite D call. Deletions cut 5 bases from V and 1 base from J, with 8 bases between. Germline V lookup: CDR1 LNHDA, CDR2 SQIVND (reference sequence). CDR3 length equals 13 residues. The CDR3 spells CASSARGNYGYTF. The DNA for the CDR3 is TGTGCCAGTAGTGCCCGGGGTAACTATGGCTACACCTTC.